These T cell receptor beta chains were read from a single sample in a study of human thymus T cells. Repertoires were generated with immunoSEQ multiplex PCR, while TCRdb's copy carries only in-frame clones and drops some. Among some 120,000 clones, just under 95% were seen once, and the ten largest hold around 0.025%. The source material was thymus tissue. The receptor source for this set is a boy in the first two years of life with a congenital heart defect but otherwise immunologically healthy. Each CDR3 is given with its conserved first and last residue. The D gene is left open where the match is weak. Expanded clones get a size class; other rows say once, few or many, or leave the size out.

j_call clone_size v_call d_call cdr3_aa cdr3_nt
TRBJ1-5 NA TRBV28 TRBD1 CASSQGAPRDRVGSAQPQHF TGTGCCAGCAGTCAGGGGGCCCCACGGGACAGGGTCGGGTCGGCTCAGCCCCAGCATTTT
TRBJ1-5 NA TRBV6-6 NA CASSRHPQPQHF TGTGCCAGCAGCCGGCATCCTCAGCCCCAGCATTTT
TRBJ2-7 NA TRBV28 TRBD1 CASSLASGTGQLEQYF TGTGCCAGCAGTTTAGCCTCCGGGACAGGGCAACTCGAGCAGTACTTC
TRBJ2-3 NA TRBV11-2 NA CASSSRGGITDTQYF TGTGCCAGCAGCTCCAGGGGTGGGATCACAGATACGCAGTATTTT
TRBJ1-2 NA TRBV6-5 NA CASSYSIWEGYTF TGTGCCAGCAGTTACTCGATTTGGGAGGGCTACACCTTC
TRBJ2-1 NA TRBV6-6 TRBD2 CASSTSGGAYEQFF TGTGCCAGCAGTACTAGCGGGGGGGCGTATGAGCAGTTCTTC
TRBJ1-3 NA TRBV6-1 NA CASNRPGNTIYF TGTGCCAGCAATCGTCCTGGAAACACCATATATTTT
TRBJ2-7 NA TRBV19 NA CASSRGAMHEQYF TGTGCCAGTAGTAGGGGGGCAATGCACGAGCAGTACTTC
TRBJ1-2 NA TRBV9 NA CASSATFRGGRGYTF TGTGCCAGCAGCGCAACCTTCAGGGGAGGGAGGGGCTACACCTTC
TRBJ2-7 NA TRBV14 NA CASSPRDRGTYEQYF TGTGCCAGCAGCCCCCGGGACCGAGGGACCTACGAGCAGTACTTC
TRBJ2-1 NA TRBV7-3 NA CASSFRRGGNNEQFF TGTGCCAGCAGCTTCCGACGCGGGGGCAACAATGAGCAGTTCTTC
TRBJ2-1 NA TRBV27 TRBD2 CASSQRRLAVPGEQFF TGTGCCAGCAGCCAAAGGAGACTAGCGGTTCCGGGTGAGCAGTTCTTC
TRBJ2-3 NA TRBV5-1 TRBD2 CASWERGGTDTQYF TGCGCCAGCTGGGAGCGGGGGGGCACAGATACGCAGTATTTT
TRBJ2-7 NA TRBV15 NA CATSIWAGQSGPREQYF TGTGCCACCTCAATCTGGGCGGGACAAAGCGGTCCCCGCGAGCAGTACTTC
TRBJ2-5 NA TRBV2 TRBD1 CASSGTGGDISAQYF TGTGCCAGCAGTGGGACAGGGGGCGATATCAGTGCCCAGTACTTC
TRBJ2-7 NA TRBV11-2 NA CASSLEVTILYEQYF TGTGCCAGCAGCTTAGAAGTCACGATTCTCTACGAGCAGTACTTC
TRBJ1-5 NA TRBV5-1 NA CASSLDRPRGNQPQHF TGCGCCAGCAGCTTGGACCGACCCCGCGGCAATCAGCCCCAGCATTTT
TRBJ2-3 NA TRBV28 NA CASSLGSTDTQYF TGTGCCAGCAGTCTTGGCAGCACAGATACGCAGTATTTT
TRBJ2-1 NA TRBV5-4 TRBD2 CASSETSGDYNEQFF TGTGCCAGCAGCGAGACTAGCGGGGATTACAATGAGCAGTTCTTC
TRBJ2-3 NA TRBV7-9 TRBD2 CASSQLTSGTDTQYF TGTGCCAGCAGCCAACTGACTAGCGGAACAGATACGCAGTATTTT
TRBJ2-3 NA TRBV5-1 TRBD2 CASSLVASGGSRTDTQYF TGCGCCAGCAGCTTGGTTGCTAGCGGGGGGTCGAGGACAGATACGCAGTATTTT
TRBJ2-4 NA TRBV19 TRBD1 CASSRDRAAKNIQYF TGTGCCAGTAGTAGGGACAGGGCGGCCAAAAACATTCAGTACTTC
TRBJ1-2 once TRBV6-1 NA CASSEALGEYYGYTF TGTGCCAGCAGTGAAGCGCTCGGGGAGTACTATGGCTACACCTTC
TRBJ2-1 NA TRBV25-1 NA CASRTTLDEQFF TGTGCCAGCAGGACGACCCTCGATGAGCAGTTCTTC
TRBJ1-2 NA TRBV19 NA CASSIVVDGGYTF TGTGCCAGTAGTATAGTGGTGGATGGCGGCTACACCTTC
TRBJ2-1 NA TRBV5-8 TRBD2 CASSWTWTSGYLNEQFF TGTGCCAGCAGCTGGACGTGGACTAGCGGGTACCTCAATGAGCAGTTCTTC
TRBJ1-1 NA TRBV11-3 NA CASSLTRDTEAFF TGTGCCAGCAGCTTAACACGCGACACTGAAGCTTTCTTT
TRBJ1-6 NA TRBV30 NA CAWRVARPYNSPLHF TGTGCCTGGAGGGTAGCGCGGCCCTATAATTCACCCCTCCACTTT
TRBJ2-7 NA TRBV7-9 NA CASSPLYAEQYF TGTGCCAGCAGCCCATTGTACGCCGAGCAGTACTTC
TRBJ2-5 NA TRBV6-6 TRBD2 CASRKTSGAQETQYF TGTGCCAGCAGGAAGACTAGCGGGGCCCAAGAGACCCAGTACTTC
TRBJ2-7 NA TRBV29-1 NA CSVEDSLGDRDEQYF TGCAGCGTTGAAGATTCGTTGGGGGATCGGGACGAGCAGTACTTC
TRBJ1-4 once TRBV7-2 NA CASSFSLGREKLFF TGTGCCAGCAGCTTTTCGTTGGGTCGTGAAAAACTGTTTTTT
TRBJ2-1 NA TRBV6-1 TRBD2 CASTDSGSSYNEQFF TGTGCCAGCACTGATAGCGGGAGCTCCTACAATGAGCAGTTCTTC
TRBJ2-2 NA TRBV7-9 TRBD1 CASRIQGVETGELFF TGTGCCAGCAGGATACAGGGGGTAGAGACCGGGGAGCTGTTTTTT
TRBJ2-7 NA TRBV5-1 TRBD2 CASSLGPVQRGAHYEQYF TGCGCCAGCAGCTTGGGACCAGTACAGCGGGGGGCTCACTACGAGCAGTACTTC
TRBJ1-2 few TRBV2 TRBD1 CARRDSYGYTF TGTGCCAGAAGGGACAGCTATGGCTACACCTTC
TRBJ2-6 NA TRBV2 TRBD2 CASSPWEGSGANVLTF TGTGCCAGCAGTCCCTGGGAGGGCTCTGGGGCCAACGTCCTGACTTTC
TRBJ1-2 NA TRBV30 NA CAFKVSYGYTF TGTGCCTTCAAAGTGAGCTATGGCTACACCTTC
TRBJ2-3 NA TRBV7-9 TRBD2 CASSFSGGAGSTQYF TGTGCCAGCAGCTTCAGCGGGGGGGCCGGGAGTACGCAGTATTTT
TRBJ1-5 NA TRBV19 NA CASSIGSGRKNQPQHF TGTGCCAGTAGTATTGGGTCAGGGCGGAAGAATCAGCCCCAGCATTTT
TRBJ1-3 NA TRBV7-2 NA CASSKTYRVALFCGNTIYF TGTGCCAGCAGCAAAACTTACAGGGTGGCACTTTTTTGTGGAAACACCATATATTTT
TRBJ1-2 once TRBV28 NA CASSFTGIMGGYTF TGTGCCAGCAGTTTCACCGGGATCATGGGGGGCTACACCTTC
TRBJ1-6 NA TRBV28 TRBD1 CASGGTGNHSPLHF TGTGCCAGCGGGGGGACAGGGAATCATTCACCCCTCCACTTT
TRBJ1-4 NA TRBV5-6 NA CASSRVHGEKLFF TGTGCCAGCAGCCGGGTTCATGGTGAAAAACTGTTTTTT
TRBJ1-3 NA TRBV9 NA CASSVGLQDITIYF TGTGCCAGCAGCGTTGGGCTTCAGGATATCACCATATATTTT
TRBJ2-7 NA TRBV7-2 TRBD2 CASSLGPGLAGAYEQYF TGTGCCAGCAGCTTAGGCCCGGGACTAGCGGGGGCCTACGAGCAGTACTTC